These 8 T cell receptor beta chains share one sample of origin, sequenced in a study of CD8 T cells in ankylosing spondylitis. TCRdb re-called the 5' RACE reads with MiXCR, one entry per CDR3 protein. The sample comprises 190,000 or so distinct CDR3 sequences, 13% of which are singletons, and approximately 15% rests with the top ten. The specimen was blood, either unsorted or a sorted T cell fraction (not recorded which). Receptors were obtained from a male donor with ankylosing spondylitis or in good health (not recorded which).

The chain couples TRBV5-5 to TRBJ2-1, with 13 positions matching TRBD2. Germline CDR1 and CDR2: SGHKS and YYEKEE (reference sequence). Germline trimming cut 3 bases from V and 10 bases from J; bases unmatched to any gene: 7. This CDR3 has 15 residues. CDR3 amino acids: CASSSWTSGRGEQFF. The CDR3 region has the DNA TGTGCCAGCAGCTCCTGGACTAGCGGGAGAGGAGAGCAGTTCTTC. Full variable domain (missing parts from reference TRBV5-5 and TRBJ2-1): DAGVTQSPTHLIKTRGQQVTLRCSPISGHKSVSWYQQVLGQGPQFIFQYYEKEERGRGNFPDRFSARQFPNYSSELNVNALLLGDSALYLCASSSWTSGRGEQFFGPGTRLTVL.

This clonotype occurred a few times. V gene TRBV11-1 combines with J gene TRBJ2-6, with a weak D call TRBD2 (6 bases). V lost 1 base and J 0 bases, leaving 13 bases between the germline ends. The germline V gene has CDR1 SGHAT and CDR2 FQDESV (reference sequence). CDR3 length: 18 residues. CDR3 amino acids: CASSLGVLEGSGANVLTF. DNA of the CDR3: TGTGCCAGCAGCTTAGGGGTCTTGGAGGGCTCTGGGGCCAACGTCCTGACTTTC.

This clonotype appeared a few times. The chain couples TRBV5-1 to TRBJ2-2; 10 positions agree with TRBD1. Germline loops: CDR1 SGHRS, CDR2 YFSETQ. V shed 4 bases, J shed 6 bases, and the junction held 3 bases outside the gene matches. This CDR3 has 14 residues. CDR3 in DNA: TGCGCCAGCAGCATCGGGACAGGGGCCGGGGAGCTGTTTTTT. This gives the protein CASSIGTGAGELFF.

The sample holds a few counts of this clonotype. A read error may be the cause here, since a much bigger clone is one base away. CDR3 sequence: CASSYGHTEAFF. The CDR3 nucleotides read TGTGCCAGCAGTTACGGGCACACTGAAGCTTTCTTT. The chain uses TRBV6-2 or TRBV6-3 and TRBJ1-1; D not resolved. Trimming cost V 2 bases and J 3 bases, with 4 bases left between them. Per the germline V gene, CDR1 is MNHEY and CDR2 is SVGEGT. CDR3 length equals 12 residues.

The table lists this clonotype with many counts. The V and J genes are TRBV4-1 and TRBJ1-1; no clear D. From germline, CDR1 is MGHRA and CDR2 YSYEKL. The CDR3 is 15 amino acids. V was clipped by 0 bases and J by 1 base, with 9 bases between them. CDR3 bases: TGCGCCAGCAGCCAAGAGGAGGGAGCGAACACTGAAGCTTTCTTT. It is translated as CASSQEEGANTEAFF.

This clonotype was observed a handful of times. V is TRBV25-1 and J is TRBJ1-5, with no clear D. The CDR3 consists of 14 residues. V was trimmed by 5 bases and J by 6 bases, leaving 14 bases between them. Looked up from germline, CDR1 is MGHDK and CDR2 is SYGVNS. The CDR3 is CASSNSVSGQPQHF. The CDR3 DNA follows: TGTGCCAGCAGTAATAGCGTTAGTGGTCAGCCCCAGCATTTT.

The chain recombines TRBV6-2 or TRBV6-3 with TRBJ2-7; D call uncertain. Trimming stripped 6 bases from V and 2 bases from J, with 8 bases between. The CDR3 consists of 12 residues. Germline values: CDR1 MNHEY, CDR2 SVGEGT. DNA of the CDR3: TGTGCCAGCAGCCGTCCTCCCTACGAGCAGTACTTC. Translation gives CASSRPPYEQYF.

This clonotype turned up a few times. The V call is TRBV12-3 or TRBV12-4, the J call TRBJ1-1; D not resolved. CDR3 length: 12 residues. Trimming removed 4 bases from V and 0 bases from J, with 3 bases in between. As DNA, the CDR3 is TGTGCCAGCAGTTCAATGAACACTGAAGCTTTCTTT. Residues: CASSSMNTEAFF.